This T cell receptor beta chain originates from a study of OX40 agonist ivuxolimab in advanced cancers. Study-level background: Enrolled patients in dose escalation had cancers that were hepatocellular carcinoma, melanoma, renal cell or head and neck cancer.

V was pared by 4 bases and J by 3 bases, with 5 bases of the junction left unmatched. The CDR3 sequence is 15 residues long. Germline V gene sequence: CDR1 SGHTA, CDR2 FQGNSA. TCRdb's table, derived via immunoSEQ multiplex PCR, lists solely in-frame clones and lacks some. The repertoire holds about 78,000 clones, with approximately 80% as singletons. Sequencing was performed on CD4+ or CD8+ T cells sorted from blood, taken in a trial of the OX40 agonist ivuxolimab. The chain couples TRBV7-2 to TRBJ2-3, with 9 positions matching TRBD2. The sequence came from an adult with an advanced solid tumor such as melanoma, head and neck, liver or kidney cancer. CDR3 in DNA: TGTGCCAGCAGCTCGATTAGCGGGGGAACAGATACGCAGTATTTT. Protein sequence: CASSSISGGTDTQYF.